Below are 23 T cell receptor beta chains sequenced from a single sample in a study of OX40 agonist ivuxolimab in advanced cancers. Sequencing used immunoSEQ multiplex PCR; TCRdb keeps in-frame clones, though not all of them. The sample records some 79,000 clones, 90% to 95% being singletons. The source material was CD4+ or CD8+ T cells sorted from blood, sampled in a trial of the OX40 agonist ivuxolimab. Receptor source: an adult with an advanced solid tumor such as melanoma, head and neck, liver or kidney cancer.

The rearrangement uses TRBV14 and TRBJ2-2; 9 nucleotides line up with TRBD2. The CDR3 is 15 amino acids. CDR1 is SGHDN, CDR2 FVKESK, per germline. Germline trimming cut 4 bases from V and 6 bases from J; bases unmatched to any gene: 6. CDR3 sequence: CASSPSGLASGELFF. In DNA form, the CDR3 reads TGTGCCAGCAGCCCGAGTGGACTAGCGTCCGGGGAGCTGTTTTTT.

CDR3 amino acids: CASSPNTTSGRAYEQYF. CDR3 in DNA: TGTGCCAGCTCACCCAATACGACTAGCGGGAGGGCCTACGAGCAGTACTTC. This chain connects TRBV18 to TRBJ2-7; 14 nucleotides agree with TRBD2. The ends lost 3 bases at V and 2 bases at J; junction bases unmatched: 6. The CDR3 runs to 17 residues. Germline-derived CDR1 and CDR2 are KGHSH and LQKENI.

This clone is a singleton in its sample. The rearrangement uses TRBV29-1 and TRBJ1-4, with a possible D match to TRBD1 (5 bases). Germline-derived CDR1 and CDR2 are SQVTM and ANQGSEA. The V and J ends lost 5 bases and 10 bases respectively, with 17 bases between them. The CDR3 is made up of 13 amino acids. CDR3 DNA sequence: TGCAGCGTTCGGGGGGTCGGTATTGCAAAACTGTTTTTT. Protein product: CSVRGVGIAKLFF.

The V and J genes are TRBV7-6 and TRBJ2-2; D gene unclear. The V gene's germline CDR1 is SGHVS and CDR2 FNYEAQ. The CDR3 runs 13 residues. V was pared by 8 bases and J by 2 bases, with 9 bases between. CDR3 in amino acids: CASGRVNTGELFF. In DNA form, the CDR3 reads TGTGCCAGCGGGCGAGTTAACACCGGGGAGCTGTTTTTT.

The chain links TRBV28 to TRBJ1-5; D remains ambiguous. Per germline, CDR1 MDHEN and CDR2 SYDVKM. Trimming removed 6 bases at V and 2 bases at J, with 2 bases between. The CDR3 extends over 11 amino acids. CDR3 in DNA: TGTGCCAGCAGAGGCAATCAGCCCCAGCATTTT. Protein product: CASRGNQPQHF.

The chain links TRBV14 to TRBJ2-7; TRBD2 aligns across 9 bases. Trimming took 4 bases from V and 4 from J; bases not matched to a gene: 11. The CDR3 has 16 amino acids. Germline CDR1 reads SGHDN; CDR2 reads FVKESK. The CDR3 reads CASSPINSGGRYEQYF. The CDR3 DNA is TGTGCCAGCAGCCCCATAAATAGCGGGGGCCGATACGAGCAGTACTTC.

The chain is built from TRBV11-3 and TRBJ2-5; D not resolved. The V gene's germline CDR1 is SGHNT and CDR2 YENEEA. The CDR3 runs to 17 residues. Trimming removed 0 bases at V and 2 bases at J, with 16 bases between. CDR3 sequence (DNA): TGTGCCAGCAGCTTAGATTCCCTTTATGACTCTCAAGAGACCCAGTACTTC. Encoded protein: CASSLDSLYDSQETQYF.

This clone came up once. This chain joins TRBV7-2 and TRBJ2-7; D not resolved. The CDR3 is 11 amino acids. The ends were cut back, 2 bases at V and 6 bases at J, with 5 bases in the middle. Germline CDR1 SGHTA, CDR2 FQGNSA. For the CDR3, the DNA is TGTGCCAGCAGCTTAATTGGCGAGCAGTACTTC. Its protein is CASSLIGEQYF. Full variable domain (rest looked up from reference TRBV7-2 and TRBJ2-7): GAGVSQSPSNKVTEKGKDVELRCDPISGHTALYWYRQSLGQGLEFLIYFQGNSAPDKSGLPSDRFSAERTGGSVSTLTIQRTQQEDSAVYLCASSLIGEQYFGPGTRLTVT.

This chain uses TRBV2 with TRBJ2-5; the D gene is possibly TRBD2 (5 bases). Gene TRBJ2-7 matches the end of the DNA better, so the J call may be wrong. This CDR3 is 14 amino acids long. The germline V gene encodes CDR1 SNHLY and CDR2 FYNNEI. CDR3 sequence (DNA): TGTGCCAGCAGTGATACTAGGAATCCCTACGAGCAGTACTTC. This translates into CASSDTRNPYEQYF.

This rearrangement joins TRBV29-1 to TRBJ1-2, with D hard to call. The CDR3 length is 12 residues. In germline, CDR1 is SQVTM, CDR2 ANQGSEA. V gave up 0 bases and J gave up 8 bases, with 10 bases separating them. The CDR3 region is CSVEDRAGGYTF. DNA of the CDR3: TGCAGCGTTGAAGATCGGGCGGGAGGCTACACCTTC.

The chain joins TRBV2 to TRBJ1-2, with D possibly matching TRBD1 (6 bases). The CDR3 is 14 amino acids. V was clipped by 6 bases and J by 5 bases, with 16 bases between them. Germline V gene lookup returns CDR1 SNHLY and CDR2 FYNNEI. The CDR3 region has the DNA TGTGCCAGCAGAGGGATAGGGGGAGTTTATGGCTACACCTTC. Amino acids: CASRGIGGVYGYTF. Based on the CDR3 plus reference TRBV2 and TRBJ1-2, the full variable domain is EPEVTQTPSHQVTQMGQEVILRCVPISNHLYFYWYRQILGQKVEFLVSFYNNEISEKSEIFDDQFSVERPDGSNFTLKIRSTKLEDSAMYFCASRGIGGVYGYTFGSGTRLTVV.

The rearrangement links TRBV5-4 to TRBJ2-2; 14 bases fit TRBD2. CDR1 is SGHNT, CDR2 YYREEE, per germline (reference sequence). J was trimmed by 3 bases and V by 4 bases; bases with no gene match: 11. This CDR3 region has 19 residues. Here the CDR3 reads CASSPATSGRVGYTGELFF. The CDR3 nucleotides read TGTGCCAGCAGCCCCGCGACTAGCGGGAGGGTGGGGTACACCGGGGAGCTGTTTTTT.

This sequence joins TRBV5-6 and TRBJ2-7; TRBD2 aligns across 11 bases. Trimming at V came to 4 bases and at J to 3 bases, leaving 6 bases not matched to a gene. The CDR3 length is 15 residues. CDR1 is SGHDT, CDR2 YYEEEE, per germline. DNA of the CDR3: TGTGCCAGCAGCACGGTAGCGGGAGGGTACTACGAGCAGTACTTC. As protein: CASSTVAGGYYEQYF.

V gene TRBV27 combines with J gene TRBJ2-7, with D possibly being TRBD1 (7 bases). Germline-derived CDR1 and CDR2 are MNHEY and SMNVEV (reference sequence). Trimming left V 3 bases short and J 7 bases short, with 25 bases between. This CDR3 region has 17 residues. CDR3 loop: CASSFKRQGRVGGEQYF. The DNA of the CDR3 is TGTGCCAGCAGTTTCAAACGACAGGGCCGGGTGGGGGGAGAGCAGTACTTC.

J is TRBJ2-3 and V is TRBV4-1; D perhaps matches TRBD2 (5 bases). CDR1 MGHRA and CDR2 YSYEKL come from the germline V gene. Trimming shortened V by 4 bases and J by 0 bases, and 11 bases separated the two germline ends. This CDR3 has 15 amino acids. The CDR3 loop reads CASSPRRVSTDTQYF. The DNA of the CDR3 is TGCGCCAGCAGCCCACGGCGGGTAAGCACAGATACGCAGTATTTT.

Worth noting for this clone: The junction departs from the called germline gene at one end, perhaps through a read error. V and J are TRBV11-2 and TRBJ2-1; a weak D match, TRBD2 (6 bases). Per germline, CDR1 SGHAT and CDR2 FQNNGV. The CDR3 is 12 residues long. CDR3 sequence: CASSPPAGPPLF. The CDR3 DNA sequence: TGTGCCAGCAGCCCGCCGGCGGGGCCCCCGCTCTTC.

The rearrangement uses TRBV10-3 and TRBJ2-7; D is uncertain. V lost 1 base, J lost 1 base, and 8 bases lay in between. The CDR3 is 14 residues long. CDR1 and CDR2 from the germline V gene are ENHRY and SYGVKD. The CDR3 loop is CAISEFDGSYEQYF. The CDR3 DNA reads as TGTGCCATCAGTGAGTTCGACGGGTCCTACGAGCAGTACTTC.

This clone was picked up a small number of times. The chain has TRBV10-3 and TRBJ2-7; 11 bases agree with TRBD2. The germline V gene has CDR1 ENHRY and CDR2 SYGVKD. Losses at the gene ends were 3 bases for V and 7 bases for J; bases not matched to a gene: 5. The CDR3 has 14 amino acids. CDR3 DNA sequence: TGTGCCATCAGTGATGGAACTAGCGGGAGTGAGCAGTACTTC. As protein: CAISDGTSGSEQYF.

The rearrangement joins TRBV19 to TRBJ1-1, with TRBD1 as a possible D gene (5 bases). V was pared by 3 bases and J by 3 bases, with 11 bases between. The CDR3 covers 14 residues. Germline CDR1 LNHDA, CDR2 SQIVND (reference sequence). CDR3 in amino acids: CASSMAGGYTEAFF. CDR3 in DNA: TGTGCCAGTAGTATGGCCGGGGGATACACTGAAGCTTTCTTT. Filled out from reference TRBV19 and TRBJ1-1, the complete variable domain reads DGGITQSPKYLFRKEGQNVTLSCEQNLNHDAMYWYRQDPGQGLRLIYYSQIVNDFQKGDIAEGYSVSREKKESFPLTVTSAQKNPTAFYLCASSMAGGYTEAFFGQGTRLTVV.

The sample holds one count of this clone. The rearrangement uses TRBV11-2 and TRBJ2-1, with D possibly matching TRBD2 (5 bases). Germline CDR1 and CDR2: SGHAT and FQNNGV. The CDR3 length is 15 residues. V lost 5 bases and J lost 4, with 15 bases in between. The DNA for the CDR3 is TGTGCCAGCAGCCACCGGGAATCCCGATACAATGAGCAGTTCTTC. This sequence encodes CASSHRESRYNEQFF.

CDR3 in DNA: TGTGCCAGCAGCCTCAGGGGGGACGAGCAGTACTTC. Translating gives CASSLRGDEQYF. This chain links TRBV11-3 with TRBJ2-7, with D possibly matching TRBD1 (7 bases). V lost 5 bases, J lost 5 bases, and 10 bases lay in between. Germline CDR1 SGHNT, CDR2 YENEEA. The CDR3 has 12 residues.

The chain carries TRBV19 and TRBJ2-2; D is perhaps TRBD1 (5 bases). Trimming took off 3 bases at V and 4 bases at J, with 12 bases between the two ends. CDR3 size: 15 residues. The germline V gene has CDR1 LNHDA and CDR2 SQIVND (reference sequence). CDR3 protein: CASSILLQATGELFF. The DNA for the CDR3 is TGTGCCAGTAGTATCCTACTACAGGCCACCGGGGAGCTGTTTTTT.

The V gene is TRBV15, the J gene TRBJ2-3; D perhaps matches TRBD1 (5 bases). Per germline, CDR1 LNHNV and CDR2 YYDKDF (reference sequence). The CDR3 is made up of 15 amino acids. Trimming stripped 0 bases from V and 4 bases from J, with 11 bases between. The CDR3 sequence is CATSRDHKGSDTQYF. CDR3 bases: TGTGCCACCAGCAGAGATCACAAGGGGTCAGATACGCAGTATTTT.